Listed here is a single T cell receptor (beta chain). Per the germline V gene, CDR1 is SGDLS and CDR2 is YYNGEE. The CDR3 has 16 amino acids. V was shortened by 0 bases and J by 5 bases, with 15 bases between the two germline ends. The data derive from a study of blood T cell repertoires in COVID-19. Study-level background: Italy, Spain and the United States were the sources of the convalescent and acute COVID-19 samples.

The repertoire was sequenced with immunoSEQ multiplex PCR; TCRdb's copy has only in-frame clones and lacks some. The sample has under 250,000 clones; 84% are singletons. The chain couples TRBV9 to TRBJ2-1; D is perhaps TRBD2 (6 bases). Material: peripheral blood. This receptor was obtained from a middle-aged man with acute or convalescent COVID-19. Here the CDR3 DNA reads TGTGCCAGCAGCGTAGCCGGGAGCCTACCCCACAATGAGCAGTTCTTC. Translating it yields CASSVAGSLPHNEQFF.